This TCR beta chain was recorded in a study of shared clonotypes between healthy human individuals. The V gene's germline CDR1 is SEHNR and CDR2 FQNEAQ (reference sequence). Trimming left V 5 bases short and J 7 bases short, with 21 bases between. The CDR3 covers 16 residues. TCRdb's table, derived via immunoSEQ multiplex PCR, lists solely in-frame clones and lacks some. The profile shows 2,500,000 or so clones, 93% of them singletons. The chain joins TRBV7-9 to TRBJ1-5, with TRBD1 as a possible D gene (5 bases). The source is a man aged 18 to 30 in good health. Some clones in this sample may be carry-over from other donors' samples. The sequenced sample was naive CD4+ T cells from PBMCs. Subset in this sample: CD45RA+ positively selected. This CDR3 is CASSGESGGRTQPQHF. In nucleotides, the CDR3 is TGTGCCAGCAGCGGAGAGTCCGGGGGACGTACCCAGCCCCAGCATTTT.